What follows is one T cell receptor (beta chain) and its context. Its cognate antigen is unknown. RNA transcripts served as the template for amplifying TCR beta CDR3 regions. A first-round RT-PCR of the TCR CDR3 used the HTBI primer set. TCRdb re-derived calls from the multiplex PCR reads in MiXCR, one entry per CDR3 protein. Among about 560,000 distinct CDR3 sequences listed, about a sixth were seen once. The data derive from a study of T cells in Graves' hyperthyroidism and ophthalmopathy. The CDR3 is made up of 13 amino acids. Unmatched junction bases numbered 6, after V lost 8 bases and J lost 6 bases. Study findings and constraints: In blood, most of the thyroid clonotypes expanded above 0.001 were also present.

The source material was blood. The chain has TRBV12-3 or TRBV12-4 and TRBJ2-2; 7 nucleotides align to TRBD2. This receptor was identified in a young woman with Graves' hyperthyroidism. CDR3: CASPSRGAGELFF. CDR3 bases: TGTGCCAGCCCTAGCCGGGGGGCCGGGGAGCTGTTTTTT.